Listed here are 31 T cell receptor beta chains from one sample, sequenced in a study of blood T cell repertoires in COVID-19 (dated by TCRdb to 2020 to 2022). The library relied on the immunoSEQ multiplex PCR assay. TCRdb took this table from immuneACCESS and kept in-frame rearrangements with V and J called. Such tables lack part of the clones; where checked against another copy, unresolved V genes explain under half of the gap, and the rest is unexplained. The sample table holds about 110,000 clones, of which 88% were seen once. Less than 3.5% of the sample comes from the top ten. Sequences were obtained from peripheral blood. The source of these receptors is a woman between 50 and 59 years old with acute or convalescent COVID-19.

The J gene is TRBJ2-7, the V gene TRBV12-3 or TRBV12-4, with a weak D call TRBD1 (8 bases). The CDR3 consists of 13 residues. The ends were cut back, 10 bases at V and 4 bases at J, with 17 bases in the middle. The chain's CDR3 is CANRGGPFYEQYF. CDR3 sequence (DNA): TGTGCCAACAGGGGGGGACCGTTTTACGAGCAGTACTTC.

The chain joins TRBV19 to TRBJ2-1; TRBD1 is a possible D gene (6 bases). Germline values: CDR1 LNHDA, CDR2 SQIVND (reference sequence). Trimming cost V 2 bases and J 4 bases, with 12 bases left between them. The CDR3 consists of 15 residues. Here the CDR3 DNA reads TGTGCCAGTAGTATACCTGGACAGTTATACAATGAGCAGTTCTTC. Translated, it gives CASSIPGQLYNEQFF.

The J gene is TRBJ1-4, the V gene TRBV7-9; no clear D gene. The CDR3 runs 13 residues. Deletions cut 1 base from V and 8 bases from J, with 8 bases between. CDR1 SEHNR and CDR2 FQNEAQ come from the germline V gene (reference sequence). In DNA form, the CDR3 reads TGTGCCAGCAGCTTAGGGCTCGGGGAAAAACTGTTTTTT. As protein: CASSLGLGEKLFF.

The chain recombines TRBV6-4 with TRBJ2-5; the D is unclear. CDR3 length: 14 amino acids. The V and J ends lost 3 bases and 5 bases respectively, with 13 bases between them. Germline V gene lookup returns CDR1 MRHNA and CDR2 SNTAGT. The CDR3 loop is CASSEPTSHETQYF. The CDR3 region has the DNA TGTGCCAGCAGTGAACCGACATCTCACGAGACCCAGTACTTC.

V usage is TRBV11-3 and J usage is TRBJ2-7; the match to TRBD2 covers 8 bases. This CDR3 is built from 15 residues. V trimming: 6 bases; J trimming: 0 bases; junction bases outside the gene matches: 7. Germline loops: CDR1 SGHNT, CDR2 YENEEA. CDR3 sequence: CASRILAVPSYEQYF. The CDR3, as DNA: TGTGCCAGCAGGATACTAGCGGTACCCTCCTACGAGCAGTACTTC.

This clone has a single count. The chain combines TRBV19 with TRBJ1-4; D not resolved. This CDR3 region has 15 residues. Germline V CDR1 and CDR2: LNHDA, SQIVND (reference sequence). V shed 5 bases and J shed 5 bases, with 15 bases lying between them. CDR3 DNA: TGTGCCAGTAGTGCGGCCGCATCATTAAATGAAAAACTGTTTTTT. This gives the protein CASSAAASLNEKLFF. Filled out from reference TRBV19 and TRBJ1-4, the complete variable domain reads DGGITQSPKYLFRKEGQNVTLSCEQNLNHDAMYWYRQDPGQGLRLIYYSQIVNDFQKGDIAEGYSVSREKKESFPLTVTSAQKNPTAFYLCASSAAASLNEKLFFGSGTQLSVL.

The gene calls are TRBV11-2 and TRBJ1-2; perhaps TRBD1 as D (5 bases). There are 14 residues in the CDR3. Germline V lookup: CDR1 SGHAT, CDR2 FQNNGV. V shed 5 bases and J shed 2 bases, with 12 bases lying between them. The CDR3 DNA follows: TGTGCCAGCAGCGCACTACGGGGGAACTATGGCTACACCTTC. This translates into CASSALRGNYGYTF.

The chain links TRBV20-1 to TRBJ2-1, with a tentative D call TRBD1 (5 bases). The CDR3 spans 19 residues. Germline lookup yields CDR1 DFQATT and CDR2 SNEGSKA (reference sequence). V lost 3 bases and J lost 1, with 25 bases in between. The CDR3 is CSASTDSTSTRSSYNEQFF. The CDR3 coding sequence is TGCAGTGCTAGTACCGACAGTACGTCAACTCGCAGTTCCTACAATGAGCAGTTCTTC.

The chain uses TRBV13 and TRBJ2-5; 11 bases align to TRBD2. The CDR3 is made up of 16 amino acids. With V trimmed by 1 base and J by 2 bases, 3 bases remained unmatched. The V gene's germline CDR1 is PRHDT and CDR2 FYEKMQ (reference sequence). This CDR3 is CASSLAGTSGQETQYF. CDR3 nucleotides: TGTGCCAGCAGCTTAGCCGGGACTAGCGGACAAGAGACCCAGTACTTC.

The gene calls are TRBV5-1 and TRBJ2-2; D is uncertain. V was shortened by 1 base and J by 5 bases, with 6 bases between the two germline ends. Germline CDR1 SGHRS, CDR2 YFSETQ. This CDR3 comprises 13 residues. The CDR3 DNA reads as TGCGCCAGCAGCTTGCGGGTTACCGGGGAGCTGTTTTTT. Translation: CASSLRVTGELFF.

The chain carries TRBV28 and TRBJ1-2, with D unresolved. CDR3 length: 17 residues. Germline loops: CDR1 MDHEN, CDR2 SYDVKM. The germline V and J ends were trimmed by 6 bases and 5 bases, with 25 bases remaining between them. The CDR3 region is CASRPPPTAGSGYGYTF. In DNA, the CDR3 is TGTGCCAGCAGACCTCCGCCCACGGCGGGCTCGGGGTATGGCTACACCTTC.

The gene calls are TRBV13 and TRBJ2-3; TRBD2 aligns across 10 bases. CDR3 size: 15 residues. After removal of 3 bases from V and 2 bases from J, the junction contained 2 bases not matched to a gene. Germline CDR1 is PRHDT and CDR2 is FYEKMQ (reference sequence). CDR3 amino acids: CASSFGTSATDTQYF. Written as DNA, the CDR3 is TGTGCCAGCAGCTTCGGGACTAGCGCCACAGATACGCAGTATTTT.

This clone has only one observation. V and J are TRBV24-1 and TRBJ2-5; no firm D call. The CDR3 is 15 residues long. Trimming took off 2 bases at V and 5 bases at J, with 14 bases between the two ends. Germline-derived CDR1 and CDR2 are KGHDR and SFDVKD. CDR3 nucleotides: TGTGCCACCAGTGATTCCTCGCTTACCGGGGAGACCCAGTACTTC. Protein sequence: CATSDSSLTGETQYF.

This chain joins TRBV11-2 and TRBJ2-3; D perhaps matches TRBD1 (6 bases). Trimming removed 2 bases from V and 5 bases from J, with 11 bases in between. The germline gives CDR1 SGHAT, CDR2 FQNNGV. CDR3 length equals 14 residues. The CDR3 reads CASSLYRALDTQYF. In DNA, the CDR3 is TGTGCCAGCAGCTTATACAGGGCCCTAGATACGCAGTATTTT. Full variable domain (missing parts from reference TRBV11-2 and TRBJ2-3): EAGVAQSPRYKIIEKRQSVAFWCNPISGHATLYWYQQILGQGPKLLIQFQNNGVVDDSQLPKDRFSAERLKGVDSTLKIQPAKLEDSAVYLCASSLYRALDTQYFGPGTRLTVL.

The V and J genes are TRBV29-1 and TRBJ2-7, with 7 bases aligning to TRBD1. Germline V CDR1 and CDR2: SQVTM, ANQGSEA. After removal of 2 bases from V and 6 bases from J, the junction contained 4 bases not matched to a gene. The CDR3 is made up of 12 amino acids. The CDR3 here is CSVEMTGTEQYF. CDR3 nucleotides: TGCAGCGTTGAAATGACAGGGACCGAGCAGTACTTC.

J is TRBJ1-3 and V is TRBV6-2 or TRBV6-3; D possibly corresponds to TRBD1 (6 bases). Looked up from germline, CDR1 is MNHEY and CDR2 is SVGEGT. The CDR3 sequence is 15 residues long. The ends were cut back, 5 bases at V and 0 bases at J, with 11 bases in the middle. CDR3 region: CASSRDNRSGNTIYF. CDR3 coding DNA: TGTGCCAGCAGTCGGGACAACCGCTCTGGAAACACCATATATTTT.

There are a few counts of this clone. The chain uses TRBV2 and TRBJ2-7; TRBD2 is a possible D gene (6 bases). Trimming shortened V by 0 bases and J by 6 bases, and 12 bases separated the two germline ends. Per germline, CDR1 SNHLY and CDR2 FYNNEI. CDR3 length equals 14 residues. The CDR3 here is CASSEAGGVGEQYF. CDR3 nucleotide sequence: TGTGCCAGCAGTGAAGCGGGAGGAGTGGGCGAGCAGTACTTC.

The rearrangement links TRBV2 to TRBJ2-2; the match to TRBD1 covers 7 bases. CDR1 and CDR2 from the germline V gene are SNHLY and FYNNEI. The V and J ends lost 3 bases and 2 bases, in that order; junction bases with no gene match: 15. The CDR3 sequence is 19 residues long. The DNA of the CDR3 is TGTGCCAGCAGTGAGCCCCTTGGAAGACAGGGTCAAAACACCGGGGAGCTGTTTTTT. Translated: CASSEPLGRQGQNTGELFF.

The gene calls are TRBV28 and TRBJ2-3; D might be TRBD2 (6 bases). The CDR3 runs 14 residues. Germline V gene sequence: CDR1 MDHEN, CDR2 SYDVKM. V dropped 5 bases and J dropped 2 bases, with 11 bases sitting between them. CDR3 loop: CASSIGRPTDTQYF. DNA of the CDR3: TGTGCCAGCAGTATAGGGAGGCCCACAGATACGCAGTATTTT. Complete variable domain (other parts from reference TRBV28 and TRBJ2-3): DVKVTQSSRYLVKRTGEKVFLECVQDMDHENMFWYRQDPGLGLRLIYFSYDVKMKEKGDIPEGYSVSREKKERFSLILESASTNQTSMYLCASSIGRPTDTQYFGPGTRLTVL.

The chain carries TRBV30 and TRBJ2-7, with TRBD1 matching over 9 bases. Germline loops: CDR1 GTSNPN, CDR2 SVGIG (reference sequence). This CDR3 comprises 16 residues. V dropped 0 bases and J dropped 5; count of bases not matched to a gene: 11. The CDR3 loop is CAWSVLEDRGSHEQYF. CDR3 bases: TGTGCCTGGAGTGTACTTGAGGACAGGGGCAGCCACGAGCAGTACTTC.

This clone was counted between two and nine times. The chain is built from TRBV3-1 (or the pseudogene TRBV3-2) and TRBJ2-7, with TRBD2 as a possible D gene (5 bases). The germline V and J ends were trimmed by 3 bases and 5 bases, with 14 bases remaining between them. The CDR3 is made up of 14 amino acids. The germline gives CDR1 LGHDT, CDR2 YNNKEL (reference sequence). In DNA form, the CDR3 reads TGTGCCAGCAGCCACAAACTAGGCCCCAACGAGCAGTACTTC. Translation gives CASSHKLGPNEQYF.

This chain connects TRBV4-2 to TRBJ1-4; tentative D call: TRBD1 (6 bases). V was pared by 1 base and J by 2 bases, with 11 bases between. CDR1 and CDR2 from the germline V gene are LGHNA and YNFKEQ. This CDR3 has 16 amino acids. DNA of the CDR3: TGTGCCAGCAGCCAAGCGCACAGGGTGACTAATGAAAAACTGTTTTTT. Encoded protein: CASSQAHRVTNEKLFF.

V and J are TRBV19 and TRBJ2-1; D unresolved. This CDR3 comprises 11 residues. The V gene lost 4 bases and the J gene lost 10 bases, with 8 bases spanning the gap. CDR1 is LNHDA, CDR2 SQIVND, per germline (reference sequence). This CDR3 reads CASSTLREQFF. The CDR3 bases are TGTGCCAGTAGTACCCTGAGGGAGCAGTTCTTC.

The chain recombines TRBV29-1 with TRBJ2-7; no reliable D call. CDR1 and CDR2 (germline): SQVTM, ANQGSEA. The V and J ends lost 4 bases and 4 bases respectively, with 11 bases between them. The CDR3 spans 12 residues. This CDR3 reads CSVGDTYYEQYF. The DNA for the CDR3 is TGCAGCGTTGGTGACACGTATTACGAGCAGTACTTC.

The chain has TRBV5-1 and TRBJ2-3; D possibly corresponds to TRBD1 (6 bases). Germline loops: CDR1 SGHRS, CDR2 YFSETQ. The CDR3 spans 15 residues. V was pared by 4 bases and J by 3 bases, with 15 bases between. Here the CDR3 reads CASSRGQYGTDTQYF. The CDR3 region has the DNA TGCGCCAGCAGCCGCGGACAGTACGGAACAGATACGCAGTATTTT.

The V and J genes are TRBV9 and TRBJ2-6; the D gene is possibly TRBD2 (5 bases). With 4 bases removed from V and 2 bases from J, the gap between germline ends came to 10 bases. The CDR3 covers 15 residues. Germline CDR1 SGDLS, CDR2 YYNGEE. DNA for the CDR3: TGTGCCAGCAGCCCTTGGACTCCTGGGGCCAACGTCCTGACTTTC. Protein sequence: CASSPWTPGANVLTF.

The gene calls are TRBV19 and TRBJ2-5; perhaps TRBD1 as D (5 bases). The V end was cut by 1 base, the J end by 3 bases, with 12 bases between. Germline values: CDR1 LNHDA, CDR2 SQIVND (reference sequence). The CDR3 covers 15 residues. The CDR3 here is CASSIGGAVEETQYF. CDR3 sequence (DNA): TGTGCCAGTAGTATAGGTGGGGCGGTAGAAGAGACCCAGTACTTC.

This sequence joins TRBV19 and TRBJ2-2; unclear D gene. V lost 5 bases and J lost 6, with 7 bases in between. CDR1 is LNHDA, CDR2 SQIVND, per germline (reference sequence). The CDR3 consists of 12 residues. The DNA of the CDR3 is TGTGCCAGTAGTCCACGCGCCGGGGAGCTGTTTTTT. It specifies CASSPRAGELFF.

The gene calls are TRBV19 and TRBJ1-2; 8 bases are a match to TRBD1. Germline CDR1 is LNHDA and CDR2 is SQIVND (reference sequence). The CDR3 loop spans 11 amino acids. J gave up 4 bases and V 9 bases, and 1 base lay outside the gene matches. The CDR3 sequence: CASTGGYGYTF. The CDR3 nucleotides read TGTGCCAGCACAGGGGGCTATGGCTACACCTTC. The full variable domain, completed using reference TRBV19 and TRBJ1-2, is DGGITQSPKYLFRKEGQNVTLSCEQNLNHDAMYWYRQDPGQGLRLIYYSQIVNDFQKGDIAEGYSVSREKKESFPLTVTSAQKNPTAFYLCASTGGYGYTFGSGTRLTVV.

This clone was picked up a small number of times. At one boundary the junction diverges from the germline segment, which might be a read error. The gene calls are TRBV5-5 and TRBJ1-2, with D unclear. There are 13 residues in the CDR3. The germline V gene encodes CDR1 SGHKS and CDR2 YYEKEE (reference sequence). The CDR3 spells CASSLEWGGKVVF. DNA of the CDR3: TGTGCCAGCAGCTTGGAATGGGGAGGGAAGGTCGTCTTC. The whole variable domain, filled in from reference TRBV5-5 and TRBJ1-2, reads DAGVTQSPTHLIKTRGQQVTLRCSPISGHKSVSWYQQVLGQGPQFIFQYYEKEERGRGNFPDRFSARQFPNYSSELNVNALLLGDSALYLCASSLEWGGKVVFGSGTRLTVV.

The CDR3 bases are TGTGCCAGCACCTTAAGCTATCAGCCCCAGCATTTT. Translated: CASTLSYQPQHF. The V gene is TRBV28, the J gene TRBJ1-5; D is unresolved. The V end was cut by 7 bases, the J end by 5 bases, with 9 bases between. The CDR3 runs to 12 residues. Per germline, CDR1 MDHEN and CDR2 SYDVKM.